This TCR beta chain was sequenced during a study of T cell repertoires in cytomegalovirus infection. Study as a whole: The study used recently identified HLA-C-restricted and well-studied HLA-B-restricted CMV epitopes. Shared public TCR beta signatures pointed to both CMV infection and a matching HLA type.

Germline V gives CDR1 SNHLY, CDR2 FYNNEI. The CDR3 contains 15 residues. The V end lost 7 bases, the J end lost 0 bases, and 15 bases lay between the germline ends. In the case of this clonotype: Its specificity is unknown.

Via MiXCR, TCRdb re-called the reads, giving one row per CDR3 protein. The sample consists of about 740,000 distinct CDR3 sequences, roughly a third of them appearing once. This clonotype originated in a human donor in good health (CMV status not recorded). Some clones in this sample may be carry-over from other donors' samples. The chain is built from TRBV2 and TRBJ1-1; D is uncertain. Sequenced here: cultured PBMCs, sampled from culture after CMV antigen stimulation. In nucleotides, the CDR3 is TGTGCCAGCATCTTGGAGGAAATTATGAACACTGAAGCTTTCTTT. Its translation is CASILEEIMNTEAFF. Using reference TRBV2 and TRBJ1-1 for the parts outside the CDR3, the full variable domain is EPEVTQTPSHQVTQMGQEVILRCVPISNHLYFYWYRQILGQKVEFLVSFYNNEISEKSEIFDDQFSVERPDGSNFTLKIRSTKLEDSAMYFCASILEEIMNTEAFFGQGTRLTVV.